The sequence of this T cell receptor beta chain was determined in a study of shared clonotypes between healthy human individuals. Background on the study: CD4 naive and CD4 memory each took three plates per donor, while CD8 naive took two and CD8 memory one.

The germline gives CDR1 SGHNT, CDR2 YYREEE (reference sequence). Trimming left V 1 base short and J 8 bases short, with 16 bases between. The CDR3 is 15 residues long. The assay ran at deep level. Clones were read by immunoSEQ multiplex PCR, and TCRdb kept only the in-frame ones, dropping some. Here the sample spans around 980,000 clones, approximately 80% being singletons. Nashville, Tennessee was home to all donors, each a Caucasian adult. A split of CD4+ cells into CD45RA+ naive and CD45RA-negative memory subsets was performed. This clone was seen more than once but under ten times. The source material was memory CD4+ T cells from PBMCs. Subset specified: CD45RA-negative fraction. This receptor was identified in a man aged 18 to 29 in good health. Some clones in this sample may be carry-over from other donors' samples. This chain connects TRBV5-4 to TRBJ1-3, with D possibly matching TRBD1 (6 bases). CDR3 bases: TGTGCCAGCAGCTTGTATTCGGCAGGGGCTGACACCATATATTTT. Its protein is CASSLYSAGADTIYF.